This T cell receptor beta chain derives from a study of blood T cell repertoires in COVID-19. Background on the study: The United States, Italy and Spain provided the acute and convalescent COVID-19 samples. In each case, the material was cDNA or gDNA derived from T cells, B-cell-depleted T cells, or PBMCs.

The authors' processing: The assay estimated nucleated cells by amplifying reference gene primers. TCRdb keeps only in-frame clones here, not all; method: immunoSEQ multiplex PCR. That table gives V, J and clone size, and the DNA gave D and trimming. The sample lists under 150,000 clones; 80% to 85% were seen once. The CDR3 length is 17 residues. The germline CDR1 and CDR2 sequences are LGHNA and YSLEER. Trimming cost V 0 bases and J 0 bases; bases outside gene matches: 3. The gene calls are TRBV4-3 and TRBJ2-7, with 12 positions matching TRBD2. The TCR comes from a woman aged 55 to 70 with acute or convalescent COVID-19. Sequences were obtained from peripheral blood. The CDR3 sequence: CASSQEETSGSSYEQYF. Here the CDR3 DNA reads TGCGCCAGCAGCCAAGAAGAGACTAGCGGGAGCTCCTACGAGCAGTACTTC.